This T cell receptor beta chain was recorded in a study of blood T cell repertoires in COVID-19. About the research overall: Samples taken during acute and convalescent COVID-19 were collected in the United States, Italy and Spain.

Comment on this clone: At the DNA level, this CDR3 is encoded by other sequences in the same sample as well.

This table comes from immunoSEQ multiplex PCR, and its TCRdb copy is limited to in-frame clones, with some not included. In the table there are over 90,000 clones, about 91% of which are singletons. The TCR sequence derives from a man in his late teens or twenties with acute or convalescent COVID-19. The material sequenced was peripheral blood.

The CDR3 nucleotides are TGCGCCAGCAGCTTGGACAGGGACACTGAAGCTTTCTTT. Its protein is CASSLDRDTEAFF. The chain is built from TRBV5-1 and TRBJ1-1; maybe TRBD1 (6 bases). Trimming removed 0 bases from V and 3 bases from J, with 6 bases in between. The CDR3 is 13 amino acids. From germline, CDR1 is SGHRS and CDR2 YFSETQ.